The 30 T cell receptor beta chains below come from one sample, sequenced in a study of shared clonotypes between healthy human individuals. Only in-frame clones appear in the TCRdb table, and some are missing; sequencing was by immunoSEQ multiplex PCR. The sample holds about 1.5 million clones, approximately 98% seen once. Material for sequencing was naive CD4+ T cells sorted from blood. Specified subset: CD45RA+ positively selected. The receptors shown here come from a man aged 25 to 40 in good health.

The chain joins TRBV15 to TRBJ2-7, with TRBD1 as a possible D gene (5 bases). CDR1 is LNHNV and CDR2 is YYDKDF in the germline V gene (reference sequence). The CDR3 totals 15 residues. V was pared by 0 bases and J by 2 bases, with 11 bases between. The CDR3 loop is CATSRDWGGTYEQYF. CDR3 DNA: TGTGCCACCAGCAGAGATTGGGGCGGAACCTACGAGCAGTACTTC.

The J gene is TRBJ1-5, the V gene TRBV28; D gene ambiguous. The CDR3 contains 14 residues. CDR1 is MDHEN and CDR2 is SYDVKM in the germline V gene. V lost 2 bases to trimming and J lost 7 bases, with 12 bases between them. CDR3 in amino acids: CASSLRTPGQPQHF. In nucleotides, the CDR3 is TGTGCCAGCAGTTTACGGACCCCGGGGCAGCCCCAGCATTTT.

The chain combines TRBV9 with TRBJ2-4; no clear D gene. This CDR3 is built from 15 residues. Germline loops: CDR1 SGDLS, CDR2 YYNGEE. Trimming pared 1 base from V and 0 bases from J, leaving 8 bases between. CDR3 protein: CASSVFRVAKNIQYF. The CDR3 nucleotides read TGTGCCAGCAGCGTATTTCGGGTAGCCAAAAACATTCAGTACTTC.

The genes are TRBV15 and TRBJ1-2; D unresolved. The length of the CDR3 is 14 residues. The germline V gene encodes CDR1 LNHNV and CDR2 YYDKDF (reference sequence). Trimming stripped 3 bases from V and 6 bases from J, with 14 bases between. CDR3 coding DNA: TGTGCCACCAGCAGGGTTTACGACCGTGATGGCTACACCTTC. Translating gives CATSRVYDRDGYTF.

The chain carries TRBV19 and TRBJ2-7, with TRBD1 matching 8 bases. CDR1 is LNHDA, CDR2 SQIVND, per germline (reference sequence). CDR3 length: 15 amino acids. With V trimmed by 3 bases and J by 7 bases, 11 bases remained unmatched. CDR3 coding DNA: TGTGCCAGTAGTATCCCGGGACAGGCCTTTCGTGAGCAGTACTTC. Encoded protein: CASSIPGQAFREQYF.

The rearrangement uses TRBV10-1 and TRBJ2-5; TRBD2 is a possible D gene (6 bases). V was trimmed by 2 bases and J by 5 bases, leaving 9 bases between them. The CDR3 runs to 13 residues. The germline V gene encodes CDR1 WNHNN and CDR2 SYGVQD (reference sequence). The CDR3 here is CASSERGTETQYF. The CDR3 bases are TGCGCCAGCAGTGAGCGCGGGACGGAGACCCAGTACTTC.

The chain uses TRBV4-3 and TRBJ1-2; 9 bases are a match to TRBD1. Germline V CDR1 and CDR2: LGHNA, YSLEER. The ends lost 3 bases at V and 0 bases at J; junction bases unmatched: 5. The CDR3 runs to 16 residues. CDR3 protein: CASSQGTGPANYGYTF. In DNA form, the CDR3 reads TGCGCCAGCAGCCAGGGGACAGGGCCTGCTAACTATGGCTACACCTTC.

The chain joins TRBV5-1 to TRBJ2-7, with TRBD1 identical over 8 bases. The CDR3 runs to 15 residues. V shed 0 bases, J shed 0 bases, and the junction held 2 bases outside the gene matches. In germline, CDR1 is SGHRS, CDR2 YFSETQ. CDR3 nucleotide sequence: TGCGCCAGCAGCTTGGGACAGGGGACCTCCTACGAGCAGTACTTC. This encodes CASSLGQGTSYEQYF.

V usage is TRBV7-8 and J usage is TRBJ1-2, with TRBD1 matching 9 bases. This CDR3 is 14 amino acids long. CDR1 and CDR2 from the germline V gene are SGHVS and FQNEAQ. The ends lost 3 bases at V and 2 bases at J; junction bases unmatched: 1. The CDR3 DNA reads TGTGCCAGCAGCTTGGGACAGGGAAACTATGGCTACACCTTC. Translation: CASSLGQGNYGYTF.

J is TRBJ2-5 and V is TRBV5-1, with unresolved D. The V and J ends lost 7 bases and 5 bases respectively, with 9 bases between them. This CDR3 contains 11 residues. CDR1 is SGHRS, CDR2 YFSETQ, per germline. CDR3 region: CASGYGETQYF. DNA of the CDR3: TGCGCCAGCGGCTACGGGGAGACCCAGTACTTC.

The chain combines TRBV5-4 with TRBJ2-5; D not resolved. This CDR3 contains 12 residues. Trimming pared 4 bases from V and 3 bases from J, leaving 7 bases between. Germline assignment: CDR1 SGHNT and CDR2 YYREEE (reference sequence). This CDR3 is CASSPWEETQYF. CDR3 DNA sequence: TGTGCCAGCAGCCCATGGGAAGAGACCCAGTACTTC.

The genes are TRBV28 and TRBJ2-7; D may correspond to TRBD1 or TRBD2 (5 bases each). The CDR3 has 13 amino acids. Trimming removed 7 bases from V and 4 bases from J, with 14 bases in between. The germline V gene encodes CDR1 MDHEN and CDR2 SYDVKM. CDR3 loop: CASTSGTLYEQYF. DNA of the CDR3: TGTGCCAGCACAAGTGGGACCCTTTACGAGCAGTACTTC.

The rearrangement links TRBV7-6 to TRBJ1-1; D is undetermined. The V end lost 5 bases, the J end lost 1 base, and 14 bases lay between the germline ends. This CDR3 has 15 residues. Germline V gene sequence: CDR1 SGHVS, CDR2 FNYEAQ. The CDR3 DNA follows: TGTGCCAGCAGCCCCCCTAGGACGGAGAACACTGAAGCTTTCTTT. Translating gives CASSPPRTENTEAFF.

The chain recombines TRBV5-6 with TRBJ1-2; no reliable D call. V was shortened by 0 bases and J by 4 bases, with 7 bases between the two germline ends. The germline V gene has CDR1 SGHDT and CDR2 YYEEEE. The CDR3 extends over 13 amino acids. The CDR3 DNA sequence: TGTGCCAGCAGCTTGGCGACGGCCTATGGCTACACCTTC. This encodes CASSLATAYGYTF.

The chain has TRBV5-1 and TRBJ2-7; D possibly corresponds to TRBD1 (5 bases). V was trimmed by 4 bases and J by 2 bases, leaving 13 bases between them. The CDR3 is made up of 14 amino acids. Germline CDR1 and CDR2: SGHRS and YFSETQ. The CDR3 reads CASSRQGDPYEQYF. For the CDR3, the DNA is TGCGCCAGCAGCAGGCAGGGCGACCCCTACGAGCAGTACTTC.

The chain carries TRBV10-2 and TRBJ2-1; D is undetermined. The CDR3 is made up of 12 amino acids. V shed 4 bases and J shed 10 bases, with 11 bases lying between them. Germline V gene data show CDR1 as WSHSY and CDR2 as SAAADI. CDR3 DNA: TGCGCCAGCAGTGGGGGATTTCAAGAGCAGTTCTTC. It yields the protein CASSGGFQEQFF.

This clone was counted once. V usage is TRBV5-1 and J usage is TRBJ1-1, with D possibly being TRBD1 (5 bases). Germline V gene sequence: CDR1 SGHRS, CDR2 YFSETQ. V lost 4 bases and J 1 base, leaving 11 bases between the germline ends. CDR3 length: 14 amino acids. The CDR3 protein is CASSRSTENTEAFF. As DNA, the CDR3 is TGCGCCAGCAGCCGCTCGACAGAGAACACTGAAGCTTTCTTT.

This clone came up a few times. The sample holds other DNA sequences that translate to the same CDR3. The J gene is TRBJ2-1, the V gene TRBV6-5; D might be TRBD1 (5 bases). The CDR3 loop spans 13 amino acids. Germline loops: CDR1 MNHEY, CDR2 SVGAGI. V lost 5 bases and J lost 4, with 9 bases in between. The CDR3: CASSRDSYNEQFF. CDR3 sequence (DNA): TGTGCCAGCAGTAGAGACAGTTACAATGAGCAGTTCTTC.

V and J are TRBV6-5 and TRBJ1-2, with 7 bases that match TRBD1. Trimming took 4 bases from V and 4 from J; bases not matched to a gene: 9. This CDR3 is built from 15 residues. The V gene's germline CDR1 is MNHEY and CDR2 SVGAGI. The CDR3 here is CASSSTPDRLYGYTF. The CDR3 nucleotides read TGTGCCAGCAGTTCCACCCCGGACAGGCTCTATGGCTACACCTTC.

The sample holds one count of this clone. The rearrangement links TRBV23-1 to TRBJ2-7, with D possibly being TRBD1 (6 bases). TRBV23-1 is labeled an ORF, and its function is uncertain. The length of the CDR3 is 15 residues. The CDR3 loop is CGREPGTSYYYEQYF. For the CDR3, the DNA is TGCGGCCGTGAACCGGGGACATCTTATTACTACGAGCAGTACTTC.

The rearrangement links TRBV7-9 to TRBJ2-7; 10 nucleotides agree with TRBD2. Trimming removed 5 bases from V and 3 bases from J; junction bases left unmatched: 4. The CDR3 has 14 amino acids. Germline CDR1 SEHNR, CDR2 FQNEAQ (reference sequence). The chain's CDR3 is CASSPRTSGYEQYF. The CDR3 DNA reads TGTGCCAGCAGCCCGAGGACTAGCGGCTACGAGCAGTACTTC.

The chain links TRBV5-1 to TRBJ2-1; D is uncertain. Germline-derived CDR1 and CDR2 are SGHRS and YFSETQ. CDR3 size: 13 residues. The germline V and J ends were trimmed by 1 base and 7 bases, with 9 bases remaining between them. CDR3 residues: CASSLWLGNEQFF. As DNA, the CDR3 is TGCGCCAGCAGCTTGTGGCTAGGAAATGAGCAGTTCTTC.

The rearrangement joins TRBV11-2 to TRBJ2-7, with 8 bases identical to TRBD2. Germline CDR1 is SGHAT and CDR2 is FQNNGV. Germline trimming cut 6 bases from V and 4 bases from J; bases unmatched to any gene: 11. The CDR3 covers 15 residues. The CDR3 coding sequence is TGTGCCAGCAGTCCCGGTCCGGGACTAGAATACGAGCAGTACTTC. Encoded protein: CASSPGPGLEYEQYF.

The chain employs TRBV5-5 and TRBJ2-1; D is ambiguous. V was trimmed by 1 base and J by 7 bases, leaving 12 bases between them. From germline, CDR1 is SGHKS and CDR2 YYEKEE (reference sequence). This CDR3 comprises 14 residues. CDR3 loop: CASSLIRVQNEQFF. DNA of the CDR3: TGTGCCAGCAGCTTGATAAGGGTTCAGAATGAGCAGTTCTTC.

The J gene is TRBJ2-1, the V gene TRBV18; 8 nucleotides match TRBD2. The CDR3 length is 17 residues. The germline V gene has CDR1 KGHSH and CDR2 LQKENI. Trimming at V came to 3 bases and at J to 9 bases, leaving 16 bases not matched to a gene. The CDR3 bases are TGTGCCAGCTCACCCATTAAAGCGGGACTAGACTCCCCTGAGCAGTTCTTC. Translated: CASSPIKAGLDSPEQFF.

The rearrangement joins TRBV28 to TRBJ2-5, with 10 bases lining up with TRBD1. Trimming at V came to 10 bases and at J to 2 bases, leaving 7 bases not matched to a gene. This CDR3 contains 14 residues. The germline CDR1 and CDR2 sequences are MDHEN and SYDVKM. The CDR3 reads CANMDRGVQETQYF. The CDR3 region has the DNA TGTGCCAACATGGACAGGGGGGTACAAGAGACCCAGTACTTC.

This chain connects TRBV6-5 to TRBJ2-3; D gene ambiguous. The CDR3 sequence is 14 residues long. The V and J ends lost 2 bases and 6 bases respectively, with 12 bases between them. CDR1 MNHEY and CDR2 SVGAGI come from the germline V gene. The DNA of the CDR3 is TGTGCCAGCAGTTACCTCGCAAAGAGGGATACGCAGTATTTT. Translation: CASSYLAKRDTQYF.

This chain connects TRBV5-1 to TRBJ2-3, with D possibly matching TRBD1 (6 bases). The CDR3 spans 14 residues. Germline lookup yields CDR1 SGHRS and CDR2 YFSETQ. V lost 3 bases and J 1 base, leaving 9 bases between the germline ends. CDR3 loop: CASSSQGRTDTQYF. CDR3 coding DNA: TGCGCCAGCAGCTCACAGGGTCGCACAGATACGCAGTATTTT.

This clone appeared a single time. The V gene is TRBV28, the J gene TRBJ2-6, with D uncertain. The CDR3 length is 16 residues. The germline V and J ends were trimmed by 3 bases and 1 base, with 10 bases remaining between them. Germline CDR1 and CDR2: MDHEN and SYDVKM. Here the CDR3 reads CASSFLRGSGANVLTF. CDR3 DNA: TGTGCCAGCAGTTTTCTTCGAGGTTCTGGGGCCAACGTCCTGACTTTC.

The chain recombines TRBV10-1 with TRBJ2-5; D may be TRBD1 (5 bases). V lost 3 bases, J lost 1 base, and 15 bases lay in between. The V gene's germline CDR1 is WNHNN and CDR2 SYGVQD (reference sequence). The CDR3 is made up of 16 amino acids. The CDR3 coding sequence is TGCGCCAGCAGTGATTCTGGGGCAGTGACCCAAGAGACCCAGTACTTC. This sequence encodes CASSDSGAVTQETQYF.